These T cell receptor beta chains were read from a single sample in a study of Siglec-9 on CD8 T cells in melanoma. The assay was immunoSEQ multiplex PCR, and TCRdb's table has in-frame clones only and misses some. Here the sample spans 30,000 to 45,000 clones, roughly four fifths being singletons. Sequences were obtained from Siglec-9- CD8+ T cells sorted from blood. Receptors originate from a human donor in good health. CDR3s include the opening cysteine and the closing phenylalanine or tryptophan. A D gene is named only where the DNA matches it firmly. The size entry is marked missing in some rows and otherwise reads once, few, many or a size class.

J,size,D,V,length,DNA,CDR3
TRBJ1-1,.,.,TRBV7-3,13,TGTGCCAGCAGGGGAGACAGCTTCACTGAAGCTTTCTTT,CASRGDSFTEAFF
TRBJ2-3,.,.,TRBV7-3,15,TGTGCCAGCAGCCCCGACAGTGGAGTCACAGATACGCAGTATTTT,CASSPDSGVTDTQYF
TRBJ1-3,few,.,TRBV11-3,14,TGTGCCAGCAGCCCTTCCGCAGGCGGAAACACCATATATTTT,CASSPSAGGNTIYF
TRBJ2-4,.,.,TRBV5-3,16,TGTGCCAGAAGCTCTGGGGGCGGGCTAGCCAAAAACATTCAGTACTTC,CARSSGGGLAKNIQYF
TRBJ2-3,.,TRBD2,TRBV28,13,TGTGCCAGCACCCCTGGGGAGGGAGATACGCAGTATTTT,CASTPGEGDTQYF
TRBJ2-1,.,TRBD1,TRBV28,15,TGTGCCAGCAGGAGCGGGACAGGGGTGAACAATGAGCAGTTCTTC,CASRSGTGVNNEQFF
TRBJ1-3,.,.,TRBV14,13,TGTGCCAGCAGGCTACAGGGTGAAAACACCATATATTTT,CASRLQGENTIYF
TRBJ1-5,few,.,TRBV4-1,15,TGCGCCAGCAGCCCAGAGAAGTGGTCGAATCAGCCCCAGCATTTT,CASSPEKWSNQPQHF
TRBJ2-1,.,.,TRBV15,18,TGTGCCACCAGCAGGCAACCCCGGCTGGGGGCTTCCTACAATGAGCAGTTCTTC,CATSRQPRLGASYNEQFF
TRBJ1-1,few,.,TRBV6-4,14,TGTGCCAGCAGTGACGGCGATGCGGGGAGTGAAGCTTTCTTT,CASSDGDAGSEAFF
TRBJ1-3,.,.,TRBV6-5,16,TGTGCCAGCAGTTACTCGAGAGGACTCTCTGGAAACACCATATATTTT,CASSYSRGLSGNTIYF
TRBJ1-5,.,.,TRBV27,14,TGTGCCAGCAGTATGACAGGCTGGGGGCAGCCCCAGCATTTT,CASSMTGWGQPQHF
TRBJ1-5,few,.,TRBV10-1,15,TGCGCCAGCAGTGACCCGTTTATTAGCAATCAGCCCCAGCATTTT,CASSDPFISNQPQHF
TRBJ1-1,few,.,TRBV6-5,13,TGTGCCAGCAGCATGGGCCTTAACACTGAAGCTTTCTTT,CASSMGLNTEAFF
TRBJ2-3,.,TRBD1,TRBV5-1,15,TGCGCCAGCAGCCTGGGAACAGGGGAACAAGATACGCAGTATTTT,CASSLGTGEQDTQYF
TRBJ2-1,.,TRBD2,TRBV9,17,TGTGCCAGCAGCCTACGGTTAGCGGGAAGCTCCTACAATGAGCAGTTCTTC,CASSLRLAGSSYNEQFF
TRBJ2-1,.,.,TRBV7-6,15,TGTGCCAGCAGCTTAGCTGTGAGCTCCTACAATGAGCAGTTCTTC,CASSLAVSSYNEQFF
TRBJ2-2,.,TRBD1,TRBV7-9,16,TGTGCCAGCAGCTCCGAAGTGGCAGGGGGCACCGGGGAGCTGTTTTTT,CASSSEVAGGTGELFF
TRBJ1-1,.,.,TRBV19,16,TGTGCCAGTAGTATCTCCGGACCGACTATGAACACTGAAGCTTTCTTT,CASSISGPTMNTEAFF
TRBJ2-5,.,.,TRBV7-9,16,TGTGCCAGCAGCTGGACCAATTCCCCGAGCCCAGAGACCCAGTACTTC,CASSWTNSPSPETQYF
TRBJ2-7,.,.,TRBV9,12,TGTGCCAGCAGCGCACAGGGTTACGAGCAGTACTTC,CASSAQGYEQYF
TRBJ2-1,.,TRBD2,TRBV6-5,15,TGTGCCAGCAGCTCTACTAGCGGACTATACAATGAGCAGTTCTTC,CASSSTSGLYNEQFF
TRBJ2-7,once,TRBD2,TRBV27,15,TGTGCCAGCAGTTTATCCCGGGAGGCCCTCCACGAGCAGTACTTC,CASSLSREALHEQYF
TRBJ1-2,.,TRBD1,TRBV28,17,TGTGCCAGCAGCCTAGAACCACGAGGGACAGGAGACTATGGCTACACCTTC,CASSLEPRGTGDYGYTF
TRBJ1-1,.,.,TRBV5-1,13,TGCGCCAGCAGCCCGACAGGGAACACTGAAGCTTTCTTT,CASSPTGNTEAFF